This TCR beta chain is from a study of blood T cell repertoires in COVID-19. Study-level background: Some COVID-19 samples were acute and others convalescent; all came from the United States, Italy and Spain.

J was trimmed by 6 bases and V by 8 bases; bases with no gene match: 11. Germline-derived CDR1 and CDR2 are MDHEN and SYDVKM. This CDR3 is 14 amino acids long. Sequenced by immunoSEQ multiplex PCR; TCRdb stores in-frame clones only, minus some. Among approximately 180,000 clones, about 83% were seen once, and the ten largest hold about 18%. The chain carries TRBV28 and TRBJ1-1, with TRBD1 identical over 8 bases. This clonotype was sampled from a person aged 70 to 80 with COVID-19, enrolled during active disease. The sequenced sample was peripheral blood. CDR3 amino acids: CASRRGQESAEAFF. The CDR3 DNA sequence: TGTGCCAGCCGAAGGGGACAGGAAAGCGCTGAAGCTTTCTTT. Together with reference TRBV28 and TRBJ1-1, the CDR3 gives the full variable domain: DVKVTQSSRYLVKRTGEKVFLECVQDMDHENMFWYRQDPGLGLRLIYFSYDVKMKEKGDIPEGYSVSREKKERFSLILESASTNQTSMYLCASRRGQESAEAFFGQGTRLTVV.